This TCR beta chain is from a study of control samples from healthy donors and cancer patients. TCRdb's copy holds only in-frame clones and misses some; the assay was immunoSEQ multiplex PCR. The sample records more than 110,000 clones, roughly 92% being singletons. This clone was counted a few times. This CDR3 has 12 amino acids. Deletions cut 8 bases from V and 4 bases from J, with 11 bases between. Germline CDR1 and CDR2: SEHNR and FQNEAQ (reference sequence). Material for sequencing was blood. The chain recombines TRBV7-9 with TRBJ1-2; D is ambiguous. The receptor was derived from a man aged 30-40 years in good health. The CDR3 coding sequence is TGTGCCAGCGGGCGGGAGAGCTATGGCTACACCTTC. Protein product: CASGRESYGYTF.